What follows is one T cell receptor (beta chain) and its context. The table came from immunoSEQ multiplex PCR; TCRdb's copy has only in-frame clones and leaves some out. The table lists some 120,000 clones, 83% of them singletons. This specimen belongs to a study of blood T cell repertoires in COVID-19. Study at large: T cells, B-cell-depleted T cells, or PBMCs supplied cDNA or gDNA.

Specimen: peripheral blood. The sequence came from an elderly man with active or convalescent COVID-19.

The CDR3 here is CASSVGAVLRSEQFF. For the CDR3, the DNA is TGTGCCAGCAGCGTAGGAGCGGTGCTGAGAAGCGAGCAGTTCTTC. This chain links TRBV9 with TRBJ2-1; TRBD2 is a possible D gene (5 bases). The germline V gene encodes CDR1 SGDLS and CDR2 YYNGEE. V lost 0 bases and J lost 10, with 17 bases in between. The CDR3 is 15 amino acids.